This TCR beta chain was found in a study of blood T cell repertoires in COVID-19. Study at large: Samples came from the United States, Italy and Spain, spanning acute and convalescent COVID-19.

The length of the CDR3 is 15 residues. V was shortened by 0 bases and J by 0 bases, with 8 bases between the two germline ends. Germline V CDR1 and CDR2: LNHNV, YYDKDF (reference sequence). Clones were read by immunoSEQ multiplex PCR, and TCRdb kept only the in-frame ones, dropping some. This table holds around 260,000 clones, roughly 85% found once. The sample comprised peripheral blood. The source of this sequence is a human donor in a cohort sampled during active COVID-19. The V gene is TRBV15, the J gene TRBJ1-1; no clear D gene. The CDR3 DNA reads TGTGCCACCAGCAGAGAAGTCAGTGTGAACACTGAAGCTTTCTTT. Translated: CATSREVSVNTEAFF.